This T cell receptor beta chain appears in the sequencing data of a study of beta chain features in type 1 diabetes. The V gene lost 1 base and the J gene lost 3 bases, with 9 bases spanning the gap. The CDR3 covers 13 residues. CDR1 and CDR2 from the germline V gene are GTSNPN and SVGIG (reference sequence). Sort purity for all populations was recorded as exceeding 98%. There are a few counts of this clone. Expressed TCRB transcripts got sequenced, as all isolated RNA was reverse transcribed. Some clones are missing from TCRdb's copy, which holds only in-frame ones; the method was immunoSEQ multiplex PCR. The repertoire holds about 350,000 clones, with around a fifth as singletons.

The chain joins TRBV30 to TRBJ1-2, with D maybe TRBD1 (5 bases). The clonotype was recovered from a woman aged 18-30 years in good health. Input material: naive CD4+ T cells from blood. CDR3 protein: CAWSGRAYYGYTF. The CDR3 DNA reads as TGTGCCTGGAGTGGCAGGGCATACTATGGCTACACCTTC. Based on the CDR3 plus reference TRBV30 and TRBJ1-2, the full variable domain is SQTIHQWPATLVQPVGSPLSLECTVEGTSNPNLYWYRQAAGRGLQLLFYSVGIGQISSEVPQNLSASRPQDRQFILSSKKLLLSDSGFYLCAWSGRAYYGYTFGSGTRLTVV.